These 25 T cell receptor beta chains were sequenced from one sample in a study of molecular identifiers for immune sequencing clone quantification. TCRdb reprocessed the PCR reads with MiXCR, giving one entry per CDR3 protein. Counted here are some 41,000 distinct CDR3 sequences, around 20% occurring once; the ten biggest clones make up roughly 7%. The material sequenced was naive CD8+ T cells from blood, with Jurkat cell RNA spiked in. Subset in this sample: FACS-sorted CD8+CD4-CCR7+CD45RA+ naive T cells. The source of these receptors is a human donor in good health. Some libraries in this study had Jurkat cell RNA spiked in.

V usage is TRBV6-2 or TRBV6-3 and J usage is TRBJ2-1; D may be TRBD1 or TRBD2 (7 bases each). Germline CDR1 reads MNHEY; CDR2 reads SVGEGT. The CDR3 totals 16 residues. Deletions cut 7 bases from V and 4 bases from J, with 20 bases between. The CDR3 sequence: CASTYETGRVYNEQFF. The CDR3 DNA reads TGTGCCAGCACATACGAGACAGGGAGGGTATACAATGAGCAGTTCTTC.

This chain uses TRBV4-3 with TRBJ2-7; D is perhaps TRBD1 (5 bases). Trimming cost V 1 base and J 9 bases, with 13 bases left between them. Germline V gene sequence: CDR1 LGHNA, CDR2 YSLEER. CDR3 size: 13 residues. CDR3: CASSQGLTAPQYF. In DNA, the CDR3 is TGCGCCAGCAGCCAAGGATTGACAGCGCCGCAGTACTTC.

This clonotype was seen many times. CDR3 nucleotides: TGTGCCAGCTCACGGGACAGGGACTTGTACGACGAGCAGTACTTC. Translation gives CASSRDRDLYDEQYF. The chain has TRBV18 and TRBJ2-7; 9 bases map to TRBD1. V dropped 4 bases and J dropped 5; count of bases not matched to a gene: 9. The CDR3 is 15 amino acids. Germline values: CDR1 KGHSH, CDR2 LQKENI.

Ten or more counts support this clonotype. The V call is TRBV9, the J call TRBJ2-2; D might be TRBD1 (5 bases). Trimming stripped 4 bases from V and 1 base from J, with 14 bases between. The germline V gene encodes CDR1 SGDLS and CDR2 YYNGEE. This CDR3 is 16 amino acids long. The CDR3 loop reads CASSTTETENTGELFF. The DNA for the CDR3 is TGTGCCAGCAGCACCACCGAGACAGAGAACACCGGGGAGCTGTTTTTT.

This clonotype was observed many times. V usage is TRBV5-1 and J usage is TRBJ2-5; D is unclear. Germline V gives CDR1 SGHRS, CDR2 YFSETQ. This CDR3 is built from 15 residues. V dropped 0 bases and J dropped 2 bases, with 11 bases sitting between them. The CDR3 DNA follows: TGCGCCAGCAGCTTGGCCGTCACAGTACAAGAGACCCAGTACTTC. It yields the protein CASSLAVTVQETQYF.

This clonotype appeared many times. The gene calls are TRBV27 and TRBJ1-2, with D possibly TRBD1 on 6 matching bases. CDR3 size: 14 residues. Trimming stripped 6 bases from V and 1 base from J, with 12 bases between. CDR1 is MNHEY, CDR2 SMNVEV, per germline (reference sequence). CDR3 bases: TGTGCCAGCAGACCCAGGGGAAATAACTATGGCTACACCTTC. Protein product: CASRPRGNNYGYTF.

As to this clonotype: A much larger clone differs from this one at a single base, so this may be a read error. The chain carries TRBV6-2 or TRBV6-3 and TRBJ2-1, with 7 bases fitting TRBD2. CDR1 is MNHEY and CDR2 is SVGEGT in the germline V gene. CDR3 length: 14 amino acids. CDR3 DNA: TGTGCCGGCAGTTTACTAGCGTCCTACAATGAGCAGTTCTTC. Its translation: CAGSLLASYNEQFF.

The chain is built from TRBV4-3 and TRBJ1-1, with D tentatively TRBD1 (6 bases). This CDR3 spans 17 amino acids. Germline CDR1 is LGHNA and CDR2 is YSLEER. The germline V and J ends were trimmed by 3 bases and 4 bases, with 21 bases remaining between them. CDR3 residues: CASSQREVGGLTTEAFF. The CDR3 nucleotides read TGCGCCAGCAGCCAGAGAGAGGTCGGGGGGCTCACCACTGAAGCTTTCTTT.

This clonotype was recorded many times. The V call is TRBV29-1, the J call TRBJ2-7; TRBD1 or TRBD2 may be the D gene (6 bases each). Per the germline V gene, CDR1 is SQVTM and CDR2 is ANQGSEA. Between the trimmed V and J ends, which lost 4 bases and 6 bases, there was a span of 13 bases. This CDR3 region has 12 residues. CDR3 region: CSVVAGEAEQYF. In DNA, the CDR3 is TGCAGCGTTGTGGCAGGGGAGGCCGAGCAGTACTTC.

The rearrangement links TRBV5-1 to TRBJ2-7, with D possibly TRBD2 on 6 matching bases. V gave up 4 bases and J gave up 3 bases, with 14 bases separating them. This CDR3 has 14 amino acids. Germline CDR1 SGHRS, CDR2 YFSETQ. This chain's CDR3 is CASSAGSGNYEQYF. In nucleotides, the CDR3 is TGCGCCAGCAGCGCGGGGAGCGGCAACTACGAGCAGTACTTC.

This clonotype occurred many times. This sequence joins TRBV5-5 and TRBJ2-2; D uncertain. The germline V and J ends were trimmed by 4 bases and 0 bases, with 10 bases remaining between them. Germline V lookup: CDR1 SGHKS, CDR2 YYEKEE (reference sequence). The CDR3 totals 15 residues. Here the CDR3 reads CASSGESSNTGELFF. CDR3 coding DNA: TGTGCCAGCAGCGGCGAGTCCTCGAACACCGGGGAGCTGTTTTTT. The full variable domain, in which reference TRBV5-5 and TRBJ2-2 provide the parts outside the CDR3, is DAGVTQSPTHLIKTRGQQVTLRCSPISGHKSVSWYQQVLGQGPQFIFQYYEKEERGRGNFPDRFSARQFPNYSSELNVNALLLGDSALYLCASSGESSNTGELFFGEGSRLTVL.

In its sample, this clonotype was seen many times. This rearrangement joins TRBV13 to TRBJ2-1, with 8 bases lining up with TRBD2. This CDR3 contains 15 residues. CDR1 and CDR2 from the germline V gene are PRHDT and FYEKMQ (reference sequence). V was pared by 5 bases and J by 6 bases, with 9 bases of the junction left unmatched. CDR3 sequence reads: CASSPGGAGGNEQFF. The DNA for the CDR3 is TGTGCCAGCAGCCCCGGGGGGGCGGGAGGCAATGAGCAGTTCTTC.

This clonotype came up a few times. J is TRBJ2-7 and V is TRBV7-6; 7 nucleotides match TRBD1. There are 14 residues in the CDR3. With 4 bases clipped from V and 2 bases from J, the junction kept 5 bases outside the gene matches. Germline loops: CDR1 SGHVS, CDR2 FNYEAQ. The CDR3: CASSWDSGTYEQYF. CDR3 DNA sequence: TGTGCCAGCAGCTGGGACAGTGGTACCTACGAGCAGTACTTC. The variable domain in full, completed from reference TRBV7-6 and TRBJ2-7, reads GAGVSQSPRYKVTKRGQDVALRCDPISGHVSLYWYRQALGQGPEFLTYFNYEAQQDKSGLPNDRFSAERPEGSISTLTIQRTEQRDSAMYRCASSWDSGTYEQYFGPGTRLTVT.

The chain couples TRBV28 to TRBJ2-7; D is unresolved. V was pared by 8 bases and J by 1 base, with 12 bases between. Germline V CDR1 and CDR2: MDHEN, SYDVKM. The CDR3 totals 13 residues. The CDR3 region has the DNA TGTGCCAGCCGGGTAGGGTGGTCCTACGAGCAGTACTTC. This codes for CASRVGWSYEQYF. The full variable domain, in which reference TRBV28 and TRBJ2-7 provide the parts outside the CDR3, is DVKVTQSSRYLVKRTGEKVFLECVQDMDHENMFWYRQDPGLGLRLIYFSYDVKMKEKGDIPEGYSVSREKKERFSLILESASTNQTSMYLCASRVGWSYEQYFGPGTRLTVT.

This clonotype occurred many times. V gene TRBV5-1 combines with J gene TRBJ2-1; 9 bases line up with TRBD1. Germline CDR1 SGHRS, CDR2 YFSETQ. The length of the CDR3 is 15 residues. Losses at the gene ends were 2 bases for V and 7 bases for J; bases not matched to a gene: 7. The CDR3 sequence is CASSFLTGGENEQFF. The CDR3 region has the DNA TGCGCCAGCAGCTTTCTTACAGGGGGCGAGAATGAGCAGTTCTTC. The complete variable domain, with remaining parts taken from reference TRBV5-1 and TRBJ2-1, reads KAGVTQTPRYLIKTRGQQVTLSCSPISGHRSVSWYQQTPGQGLQFLFEYFSETQRNKGNFPGRFSGRQFSNSRSEMNVSTLELGDSALYLCASSFLTGGENEQFFGPGTRLTVL.

This clonotype was seen ten or more times. The V gene is TRBV3-1, the J gene TRBJ2-7; TRBD1 matches 8 bases. The ends lost 1 base at V and 6 bases at J; junction bases unmatched: 11. CDR1 LGHDT and CDR2 YNNKEL come from the germline V gene (reference sequence). CDR3 length: 16 residues. The CDR3 bases are TGTGCCAGCAGCCAAGGAAATGGACAGGGCCTCCGCGAGCAGTACTTC. It specifies CASSQGNGQGLREQYF.

The chain employs TRBV6-2 or TRBV6-3 and TRBJ1-1; D uncertain. The CDR3 consists of 13 residues. Between the trimmed V and J ends, which lost 7 bases and 4 bases, there was a span of 13 bases. The germline V gene has CDR1 MNHEY and CDR2 SVGEGT. CDR3 bases: TGTGCCAGCAACGTTGGGGTCCCCACTGAAGCTTTCTTT. This sequence encodes CASNVGVPTEAFF.

This clonotype was observed a few times. The chain couples TRBV12-3 or TRBV12-4 to TRBJ2-1; 8 nucleotides align to TRBD1. The CDR3 totals 14 residues. J lost 6 bases, V lost 6 bases, and 7 bases had no gene match. CDR3 coding DNA: TGTGCCAGCAGCCCGCTAACAGGGGGCAATGAGCAGTTCTTC. This codes for CASSPLTGGNEQFF.

The chain combines TRBV14 with TRBJ2-1; TRBD2 matches at 14 bases. This CDR3 is built from 17 residues. V shed 2 bases, J shed 8 bases, and the junction held 8 bases outside the gene matches. Per germline, CDR1 SGHDN and CDR2 FVKESK. The CDR3 spells CASSQPSGTSGSYEQFF. The CDR3 DNA is TGTGCCAGCAGCCAACCTTCCGGGACTAGCGGGAGCTATGAGCAGTTCTTC.

This clonotype was seen ten or more times. CDR3 sequence: CASSSATNYGYTF. The CDR3 DNA is TGTGCCAGCAGCTCCGCCACTAACTATGGCTACACCTTC. V is TRBV7-2 and J is TRBJ1-2; D unresolved. CDR1 is SGHTA and CDR2 is FQGNSA in the germline V gene. This CDR3 has 13 amino acids. Trimming pared 4 bases from V and 0 bases from J, leaving 6 bases between.

V usage is TRBV28 and J usage is TRBJ1-4; a possible D gene is TRBD1 (5 bases). Per germline, CDR1 MDHEN and CDR2 SYDVKM. Deletions cut 7 bases from V and 7 bases from J, with 25 bases between. CDR3 length: 17 residues. DNA of the CDR3: TGTGCCAGCACCCTATTCGGTAGAGCCCGGGACGGTGAAAAACTGTTTTTT. It translates to CASTLFGRARDGEKLFF.

This chain joins TRBV7-2 and TRBJ2-1; D may be TRBD2 (6 bases). Germline CDR1 SGHTA, CDR2 FQGNSA. V was cut by 5 bases and J by 8 bases, with 16 bases left in between. This CDR3 comprises 14 residues. The CDR3 DNA follows: TGTGCCAGCAGCGTAGGAGCGGGCCGCTATGAGCAGTTCTTC. It is translated as CASSVGAGRYEQFF.

At least ten counts were recorded for this clonotype. The rearrangement uses TRBV19 and TRBJ2-1; D not certain. This CDR3 is built from 11 residues. The V end lost 7 bases, the J end lost 10 bases, and 11 bases lay between the germline ends. Germline CDR1 and CDR2: LNHDA and SQIVND (reference sequence). The chain's CDR3 is CASTYAGEQFF. In DNA form, the CDR3 reads TGTGCCAGTACCTACGCCGGGGAGCAGTTCTTC. Together with reference TRBV19 and TRBJ2-1, the CDR3 gives the full variable domain: DGGITQSPKYLFRKEGQNVTLSCEQNLNHDAMYWYRQDPGQGLRLIYYSQIVNDFQKGDIAEGYSVSREKKESFPLTVTSAQKNPTAFYLCASTYAGEQFFGPGTRLTVL.

Ten or more counts support this clonotype. This chain links TRBV28 with TRBJ1-5; the D gene is possibly TRBD1 (6 bases). Germline CDR1 and CDR2: MDHEN and SYDVKM. The CDR3 loop spans 15 amino acids. Trimming removed 2 bases from V and 0 bases from J, with 8 bases in between. The CDR3 loop reads CASSLPGDSNQPQHF. CDR3 in DNA: TGTGCCAGCAGTTTACCAGGGGATAGCAATCAGCCCCAGCATTTT.

This clonotype has a handful of counts. The chain combines TRBV5-1 with TRBJ2-3, with 7 bases identical to TRBD2. The germline V gene has CDR1 SGHRS and CDR2 YFSETQ. The CDR3 is made up of 16 amino acids. V was pared by 4 bases and J by 3 bases, with 11 bases of the junction left unmatched. DNA of the CDR3: TGCGCCAGCAGCCCGTCGCGAGCGGGATGGACAGATACGCAGTATTTT. It codes for CASSPSRAGWTDTQYF.